The 3 T cell receptor beta chains in this list originate from one sample, sequenced in a study of cytomegalovirus exposure and HLA in healthy donors. In the PCR, 60 Vbeta and 13 Jbeta primers were used. The table came from immunoSEQ multiplex PCR; TCRdb's copy has only in-frame clones and leaves some out. This listing includes roughly 30,000 clones. The sample consisted of PBMCs. These receptor sequences come from a female donor in good health and CMV-seronegative.

The chain uses TRBV7-2 and TRBJ1-1; D gene uncertain. V was clipped by 4 bases and J by 5 bases, with 14 bases between them. This CDR3 has 14 residues. Per germline, CDR1 SGHTA and CDR2 FQGNSA. CDR3 sequence reads: CASSSGEGGTEAFF. The CDR3 bases are TGTGCCAGCAGCTCTGGAGAGGGTGGAACTGAAGCTTTCTTT.

V and J are TRBV30 and TRBJ2-3; no definite D call. This CDR3 is 15 amino acids long. Germline CDR1 is GTSNPN and CDR2 is SVGIG (reference sequence). Trimming removed 7 bases from V and 11 bases from J, with 28 bases in between. The chain's CDR3 is CASTPRITQELLQYF. DNA for the CDR3: TGTGCCTCCACGCCACGCATAACCCAGGAACTCCTGCAGTATTTT.

J is TRBJ1-6 and V is TRBV4-2; D perhaps matches TRBD1 (5 bases). The V gene's germline CDR1 is LGHNA and CDR2 YNFKEQ. The length of the CDR3 is 15 residues. Trimming left V 4 bases short and J 7 bases short, with 14 bases between. CDR3 loop: CASSPAQGTNSPLHF. CDR3 nucleotides: TGTGCCAGCAGCCCCGCCCAGGGAACAAATTCACCCCTCCACTTT.